The sequence of this T cell receptor beta chain was determined in a study of blood T cell repertoires in COVID-19. Across the whole study: Donors in the United States, Italy and Spain gave samples during acute or convalescent COVID-19.

From germline, CDR1 is SGHRS and CDR2 YFSETQ. V lost 4 bases, J lost 9 bases, and 8 bases stayed unmatched. This CDR3 region has 14 residues. Assay: immunoSEQ multiplex PCR; the TCRdb copy retains only in-frame clones and omits some. Here the sample spans about 400,000 clones, over 75% being singletons. Individuals aged about 18 to 95 years were recruited from fewer than 25 US areas. Source material: PBMCs or T cells enriched from blood (not recorded which). The sequence derives from a woman aged 40 to 55 with acute COVID-19. The chain uses TRBV5-1 and TRBJ2-1; 9 bases are shared with TRBD2. This CDR3 reads CASSPPGLAFEQFF. The CDR3 nucleotides are TGCGCCAGCAGCCCACCGGGACTAGCCTTTGAGCAGTTCTTC.